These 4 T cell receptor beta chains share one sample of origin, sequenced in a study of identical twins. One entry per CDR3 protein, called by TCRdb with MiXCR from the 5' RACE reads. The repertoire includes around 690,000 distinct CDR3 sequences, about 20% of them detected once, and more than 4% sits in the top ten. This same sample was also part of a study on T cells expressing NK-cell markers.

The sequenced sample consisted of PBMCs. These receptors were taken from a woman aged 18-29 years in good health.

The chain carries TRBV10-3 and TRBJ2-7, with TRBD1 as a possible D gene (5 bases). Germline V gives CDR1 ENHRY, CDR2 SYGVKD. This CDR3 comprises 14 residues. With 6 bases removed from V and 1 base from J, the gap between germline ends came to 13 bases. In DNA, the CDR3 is TGTGCCATCAGGAACACAGGAAATTCCTACGAGCAGTACTTC. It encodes CAIRNTGNSYEQYF.

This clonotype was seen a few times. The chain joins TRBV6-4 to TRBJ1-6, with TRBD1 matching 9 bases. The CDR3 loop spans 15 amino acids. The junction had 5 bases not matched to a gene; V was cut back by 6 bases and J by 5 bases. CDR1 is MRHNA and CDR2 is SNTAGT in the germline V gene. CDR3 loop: CASSGWTGDNSPLHF. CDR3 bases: TGTGCCAGCAGCGGATGGACAGGGGATAATTCACCCCTCCACTTT.

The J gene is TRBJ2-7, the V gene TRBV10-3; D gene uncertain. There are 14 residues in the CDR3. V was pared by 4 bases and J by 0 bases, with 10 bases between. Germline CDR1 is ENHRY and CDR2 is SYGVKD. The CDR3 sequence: CAISGQTDSYEQYF. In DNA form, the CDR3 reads TGTGCCATCAGTGGGCAGACTGACTCCTACGAGCAGTACTTC.

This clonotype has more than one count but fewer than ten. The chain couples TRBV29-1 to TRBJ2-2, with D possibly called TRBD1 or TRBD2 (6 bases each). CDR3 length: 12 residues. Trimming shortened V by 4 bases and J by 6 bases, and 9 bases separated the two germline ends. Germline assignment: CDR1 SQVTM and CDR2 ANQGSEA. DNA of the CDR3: TGCAGCGTTGCGGGGGCTTCCGGGGAGCTGTTTTTT. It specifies CSVAGASGELFF.